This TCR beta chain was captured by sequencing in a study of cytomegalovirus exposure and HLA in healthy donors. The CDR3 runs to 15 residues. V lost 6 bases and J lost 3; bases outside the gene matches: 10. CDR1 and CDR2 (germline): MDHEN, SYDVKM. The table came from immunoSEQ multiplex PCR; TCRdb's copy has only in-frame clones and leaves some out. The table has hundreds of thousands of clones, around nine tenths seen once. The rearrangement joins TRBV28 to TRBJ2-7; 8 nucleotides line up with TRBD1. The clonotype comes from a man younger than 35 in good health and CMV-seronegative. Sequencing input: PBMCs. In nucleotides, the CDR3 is TGTGCCAGCAGCTCGACCGGGACAGGACACTACGAGCAGTACTTC. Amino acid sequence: CASSSTGTGHYEQYF.